This T cell receptor beta chain comes out of a study of human T cells and chemical hapten exposure. Background on the study: In the sensitization step, 2% DPC was placed on roughly 2 cm by roughly 2 cm of upper inner arm skin. Findings and caveats of the study: DPC sensitization left the count of TCRs above 1 in 1000 unchanged.

Time point in this sample: patch test 1, 2 weeks after DPC sensitization. The treatment was: therapeutic diphenylcyclopropenone sensitization with weekly scalp DPC. This clonotype was seen more than once but under ten times. Its antigen is still unknown. This CDR3 has 15 amino acids. Germline CDR1 and CDR2: SGHTA and FQGNSA. J was trimmed by 5 bases and V by 4 bases; bases with no gene match: 7. Unique molecular identifiers were attached to individual cDNA molecules within the library. Original methodology: From about 20,000 to 690,000 TCRs were found per sample, with a median of about 96,000. One entry per CDR3 protein, called by TCRdb with MiXCR from the RACE reads. The V and J calls reflect TCRdb's pipeline rather than the authors' work. In the table there are 65,000 to 80,000 distinct CDR3 sequences, under 13% of which are singletons.

The chain has TRBV7-2 and TRBJ2-5; TRBD2 agrees at 10 bases. This receptor was taken from a woman aged 45-65 years with alopecia areata. Some clones in this sample may be carry-over from other donors' samples. The sequences come from whole blood, collected in connection with sensitization to the hapten diphenylcyclopropenone (DPC). CDR3 region: CASSSPAGGGETQYF. CDR3 DNA: TGTGCCAGCAGCTCCCCAGCGGGAGGGGGGGAGACCCAGTACTTC.